This paragraph covers one T cell receptor (beta chain) sequence. No antigen is known for it. PCR used 60 Vbeta primers and 13 Jbeta primers. Repertoires were generated with immunoSEQ multiplex PCR, while TCRdb's copy carries only in-frame clones and drops some. Of about 90,000 clones listed, 70% to 85% are singletons. These data belong to a study of cytomegalovirus exposure and HLA in healthy donors. Whole-study results and caveats: Analysis performed later found about 18,000 TCR beta sequences associated with HLA alleles at 0.05 false discovery rate. Testing in vitro showed three CMV-associated chains specific for CMV antigens. Sequencing depth across donors, presence/absence analyses assumed, was roughly uniform.

Germline V lookup: CDR1 SNHLY, CDR2 FYNNEI. V lost 4 bases and J 3 bases, leaving 7 bases between the germline ends. The CDR3 contains 12 residues. The sequence came from a man between 25 and 39 years old in good health and CMV-seropositive. Sequenced input: PBMCs. The chain is built from TRBV2 and TRBJ2-7; D is perhaps TRBD1 (5 bases). The CDR3 is CASSGQNYEQYF. As DNA, the CDR3 is TGTGCCAGCAGTGGACAGAACTACGAGCAGTACTTC.